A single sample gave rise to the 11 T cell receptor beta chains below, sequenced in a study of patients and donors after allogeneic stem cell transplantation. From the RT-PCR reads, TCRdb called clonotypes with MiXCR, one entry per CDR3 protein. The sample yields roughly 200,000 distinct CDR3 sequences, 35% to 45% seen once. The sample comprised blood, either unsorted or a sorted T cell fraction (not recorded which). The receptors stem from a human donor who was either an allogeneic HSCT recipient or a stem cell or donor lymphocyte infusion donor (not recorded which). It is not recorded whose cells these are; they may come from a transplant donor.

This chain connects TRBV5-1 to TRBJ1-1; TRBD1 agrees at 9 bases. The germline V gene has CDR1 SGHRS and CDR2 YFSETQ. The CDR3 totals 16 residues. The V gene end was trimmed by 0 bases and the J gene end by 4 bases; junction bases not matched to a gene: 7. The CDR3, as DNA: TGCGCCAGCAGCTTGGCCGGGAGGACAGGGGTCACTGAAGCTTTCTTT. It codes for CASSLAGRTGVTEAFF.

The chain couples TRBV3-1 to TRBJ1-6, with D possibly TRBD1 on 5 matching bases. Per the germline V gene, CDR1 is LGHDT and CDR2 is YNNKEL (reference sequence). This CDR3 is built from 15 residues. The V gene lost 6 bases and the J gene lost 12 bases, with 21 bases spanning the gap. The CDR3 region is CASRHGTALSGPLHF. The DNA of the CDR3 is TGTGCCAGCAGGCACGGGACTGCCCTAAGCGGACCCCTCCACTTT.

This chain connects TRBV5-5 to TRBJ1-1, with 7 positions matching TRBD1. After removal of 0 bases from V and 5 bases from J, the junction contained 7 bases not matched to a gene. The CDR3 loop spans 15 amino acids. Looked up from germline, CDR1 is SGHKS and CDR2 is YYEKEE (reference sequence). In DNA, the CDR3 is TGTGCCAGCAGCTTGGACGACAGGGATCGTACTGAAGCTTTCTTT. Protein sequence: CASSLDDRDRTEAFF.

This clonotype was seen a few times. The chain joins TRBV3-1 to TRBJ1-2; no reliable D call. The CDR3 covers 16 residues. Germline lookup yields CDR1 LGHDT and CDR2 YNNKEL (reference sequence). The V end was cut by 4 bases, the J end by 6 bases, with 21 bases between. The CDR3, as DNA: TGTGCCAGCAGCCCTGCACCCGGCACGCACCGGGATGGCTACACCTTC. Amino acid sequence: CASSPAPGTHRDGYTF.

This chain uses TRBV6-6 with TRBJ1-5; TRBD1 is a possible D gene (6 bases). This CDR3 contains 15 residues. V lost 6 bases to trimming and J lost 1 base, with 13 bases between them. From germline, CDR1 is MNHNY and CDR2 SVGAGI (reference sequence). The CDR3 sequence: CASRSGQLSNQPQHF. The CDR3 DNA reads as TGTGCCAGCAGATCCGGACAGTTGAGCAATCAGCCCCAGCATTTT.

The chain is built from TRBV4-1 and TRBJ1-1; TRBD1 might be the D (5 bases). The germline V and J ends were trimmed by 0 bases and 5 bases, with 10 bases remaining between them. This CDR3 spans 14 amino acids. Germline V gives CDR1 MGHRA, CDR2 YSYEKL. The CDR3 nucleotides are TGCGCCAGCAGCCAAGAAGGGGTTGAGACTGAAGCTTTCTTT. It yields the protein CASSQEGVETEAFF.

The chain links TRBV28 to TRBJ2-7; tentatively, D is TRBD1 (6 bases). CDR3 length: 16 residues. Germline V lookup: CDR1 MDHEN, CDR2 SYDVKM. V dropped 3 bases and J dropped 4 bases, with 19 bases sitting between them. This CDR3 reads CASSFRALQGTYEQYF. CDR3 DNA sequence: TGTGCCAGCAGTTTTCGGGCGTTACAGGGAACTTACGAGCAGTACTTC.

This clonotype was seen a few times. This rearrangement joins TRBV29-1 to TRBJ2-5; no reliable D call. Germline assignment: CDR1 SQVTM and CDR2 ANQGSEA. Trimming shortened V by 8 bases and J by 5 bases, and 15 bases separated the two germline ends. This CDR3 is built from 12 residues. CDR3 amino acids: CSLQRLGETQYF. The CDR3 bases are TGCAGCCTCCAGCGCCTGGGGGAGACCCAGTACTTC.

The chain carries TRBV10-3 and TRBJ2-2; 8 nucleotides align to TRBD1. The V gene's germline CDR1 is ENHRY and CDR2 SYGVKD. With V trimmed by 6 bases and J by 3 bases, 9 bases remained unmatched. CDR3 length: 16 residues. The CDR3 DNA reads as TGTGCCATCAGGGGACAGGTCCCCGGGGACACCGGGGAGCTGTTTTTT. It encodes CAIRGQVPGDTGELFF.

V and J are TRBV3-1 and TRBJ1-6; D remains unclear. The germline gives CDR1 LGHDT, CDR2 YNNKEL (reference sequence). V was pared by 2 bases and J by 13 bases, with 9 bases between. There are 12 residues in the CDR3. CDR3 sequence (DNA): TGTGCCAGCAGCCAAAATCCCAGGCCCCTCCACTTT. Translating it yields CASSQNPRPLHF.

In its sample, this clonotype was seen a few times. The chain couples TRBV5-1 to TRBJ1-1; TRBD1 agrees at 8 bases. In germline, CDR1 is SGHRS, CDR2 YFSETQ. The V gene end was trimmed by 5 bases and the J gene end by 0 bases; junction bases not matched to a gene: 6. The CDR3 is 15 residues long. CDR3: CASSLGQVMNTEAFF. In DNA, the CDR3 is TGCGCCAGCAGTCTGGGACAGGTCATGAACACTGAAGCTTTCTTT. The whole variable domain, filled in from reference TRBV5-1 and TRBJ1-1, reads KAGVTQTPRYLIKTRGQQVTLSCSPISGHRSVSWYQQTPGQGLQFLFEYFSETQRNKGNFPGRFSGRQFSNSRSEMNVSTLELGDSALYLCASSLGQVMNTEAFFGQGTRLTVV.